This paragraph reports one T cell receptor beta chain. What it binds is not known. The conserved closing phenylalanine or tryptophan is absent in this CDR3, likely reflecting a read error. Because the CDR3's place on the DNA is in doubt, the DNA is left out and the CDR3 is given as listed by TCRdb. Germline V gene lookup returns CDR1 KGHDR and CDR2 SFDVKD. Counting both end residues, the CDR3 totals 9 amino acids. This entry belongs to a study of T cells in Graves' hyperthyroidism and ophthalmopathy. Regarding the study as a whole: The model made its ophthalmopathy prediction, and onset followed a median approximately 7 months later.

RNA transcripts gave rise to amplified TCR beta CDR3 regions. The HTBI primer set was used in a first-round RT-PCR of the TCR CDR3. TCRdb reprocessed the multiplex PCR reads with MiXCR, giving one entry per CDR3 protein. In the table there are a few hundred thousand distinct CDR3 sequences, roughly 50% of which are singletons. Sequences were obtained from peripheral blood or thyroid tissue (not recorded which). This clonotype was obtained from a woman aged 18-29 years with Graves' hyperthyroidism. V and J are TRBV24-1 and TRBJ2-7; TRBD1, the table's D call, was not compared with the DNA. The CDR3 reads CATSGPNPQ.